Listed below are T cell receptor beta chains from one sample, sequenced in a study of shared clonotypes between healthy human individuals. Libraries were prepared by immunoSEQ multiplex PCR; TCRdb keeps only in-frame clonotypes and omits some of them. The top ten clones hold around 0.61% of a sample with 1 million to 1.3 million clones, approximately 78% of them seen once. The sample consisted of memory CD4+ T cells from PBMCs. All receptors come from a man aged 18 to 29 in good health. Some clones in this sample may be carry-over from other donors' samples. Each CDR3 is given with its conserved first and last residue. A D gene is named only where the DNA matches it firmly. Not all rows give a size; the values are once, few, many and, for expanded clones, a class.

D,size,J,V,length,CDR3,DNA
.,once,TRBJ2-7,TRBV28,18,CASRPPRAAGLYTYEQYF,TGTGCCAGCAGGCCCCCGCGGGCGGCGGGACTCTACACCTACGAGCAGTACTTC
.,.,TRBJ1-5,TRBV29-1,15,CSVNRPKPTNQPQHF,TGCAGCGTGAACAGGCCGAAACCCACGAATCAGCCCCAGCATTTT
.,few,TRBJ1-5,TRBV5-1,16,CASSPGHQYSNQPQHF,TGCGCCAGCAGCCCGGGACACCAATATAGCAATCAGCCCCAGCATTTT
.,.,TRBJ2-2,TRBV5-1,15,CASSSPGGGTGELFF,TGCGCCAGCAGCTCCCCAGGGGGGGGGACCGGGGAGCTGTTTTTT
.,.,TRBJ1-4,TRBV19,9,CASGYKLFF,TGTGCCAGTGGCTACAAACTGTTTTTT
.,.,TRBJ2-2,TRBV28,15,CASSPYRALTGELFF,TGTGCCAGCAGTCCGTATAGGGCCCTCACCGGGGAGCTGTTTTTT
.,once,TRBJ1-5,TRBV5-1,15,CASSLAGREGQPQHF,TGCGCCAGCAGCTTGGCCGGGAGGGAGGGACAGCCCCAGCATTTT
TRBD2,once,TRBJ2-7,TRBV28,16,CASSSPPSGSNYEQYF,TGTGCCAGCAGTTCCCCCCCTAGCGGGAGCAACTACGAGCAGTACTTC
TRBD2,.,TRBJ2-7,TRBV19,17,CASSRGGLAVPSYEQYF,TGTGCCAGTAGCAGAGGGGGACTAGCGGTCCCATCCTACGAGCAGTACTTC
TRBD2,.,TRBJ2-7,TRBV28,16,CASSPSRTSGSYEQYF,TGTGCCAGCAGTCCCTCCAGGACTAGCGGGAGCTACGAGCAGTACTTC
.,.,TRBJ2-1,TRBV6-9,15,CASSYSRTRINEQFF,TGTGCCAGCAGTTATTCGCGGACACGCATCAATGAGCAGTTCTTC
TRBD1,many,TRBJ1-6,TRBV28,15,CASRGQGAYNSPLHF,TGTGCCAGCAGGGGACAGGGGGCCTATAATTCACCCCTCCACTTT
TRBD2,.,TRBJ2-1,TRBV9,15,CASSVDGGLYNEQFF,TGTGCCAGCAGCGTAGATGGGGGACTATACAATGAGCAGTTCTTC
.,.,TRBJ2-1,TRBV29-1,16,CSGDSGEGGSYNEQFF,TGCAGCGGAGACTCGGGCGAAGGGGGCTCCTACAATGAGCAGTTCTTC
.,.,TRBJ2-7,TRBV19,14,CASSLAGDSYEQYF,TGTGCCAGTAGTCTAGCAGGAGACTCCTACGAGCAGTACTTC
TRBD2,.,TRBJ2-1,TRBV7-3,17,CASSPRQGGRGGNEQFF,TGTGCCAGCAGTCCCCGTCAGGGCGGGAGGGGTGGCAATGAGCAGTTCTTC
.,.,TRBJ1-1,TRBV28,15,CASSHGGAGNTEAFF,TGTGCCAGCAGTCATGGAGGGGCGGGGAACACTGAAGCTTTCTTT
TRBD1,.,TRBJ1-1,TRBV14,16,CASSQPWGQGDTEAFF,TGTGCCAGCAGCCAACCTTGGGGACAGGGAGACACTGAAGCTTTCTTT
.,.,TRBJ1-5,TRBV19,14,CASSTFGGDQPQHF,TGTGCCAGTAGTACCTTCGGCGGGGATCAGCCCCAGCATTTT
.,.,TRBJ2-1,TRBV7-2,16,CASSLVAASSYNEQFF,TGTGCCAGCAGCTTAGTCGCGGCTAGCTCCTACAATGAGCAGTTCTTC
.,.,TRBJ2-5,TRBV28,13,CASSQGGMETQYF,TGTGCCAGCAGTCAAGGGGGGATGGAGACCCAGTACTTC
.,few,TRBJ2-2,TRBV5-6,12,CASSPLGGELFF,TGTGCCAGCAGCCCCCTCGGCGGGGAGCTGTTTTTT
TRBD1,.,TRBJ2-7,TRBV29-1,13,CSVAGTGLDEQYF,TGCAGCGTTGCCGGGACAGGGTTGGACGAGCAGTACTTC
.,.,TRBJ2-3,TRBV5-1,11,CASSLDYTQYF,TGCGCCAGCAGCTTGGACTATACGCAGTATTTT
.,.,TRBJ1-2,TRBV9,14,CASSPQRANYGYTF,TGTGCCAGCAGCCCGCAAAGAGCTAACTATGGCTACACCTTC
.,.,TRBJ2-4,TRBV28,16,CASSVQVPGAKNIQYF,TGTGCCAGCAGTGTACAGGTCCCGGGAGCCAAAAACATTCAGTACTTC
TRBD1,few,TRBJ2-2,TRBV28,15,CASTDRGYATGELFF,TGTGCCAGCACTGACAGGGGCTACGCCACCGGGGAGCTGTTTTTT
.,.,TRBJ2-7,TRBV7-2,14,CASSFSAQRYEQYF,TGTGCCAGCAGCTTTTCGGCGCAGAGATACGAGCAGTACTTC
TRBD1,.,TRBJ2-5,TRBV5-1,14,CASSSGQGGETQYF,TGCGCCAGCAGCTCGGGACAGGGGGGTGAGACCCAGTACTTC
.,.,TRBJ1-2,TRBV5-6,12,CASSLGLDGYTF,TGTGCCAGCAGCTTAGGGTTGGATGGCTACACCTTC
.,.,TRBJ1-4,TRBV18,16,CASSLYGAGTNEKLFF,TGTGCCAGCTCACTCTACGGGGCGGGAACTAATGAAAAACTGTTTTTT
.,.,TRBJ2-1,TRBV10-2,14,CASRAGGSYNEQFF,TGCGCCAGCCGGGCGGGCGGCTCCTACAATGAGCAGTTCTTC
.,.,TRBJ2-3,TRBV10-1,16,CASSESTRGVTDTQYF,TGCGCCAGCAGTGAGTCTACGCGGGGCGTCACAGATACGCAGTATTTT
.,few,TRBJ1-5,TRBV6-6,14,CASSYQGEIQPQHF,TGTGCCAGCAGTTACCAGGGCGAGATTCAGCCCCAGCATTTT
.,.,TRBJ1-1,TRBV14,17,CASSRRGAFAMNTEAFF,TGTGCCAGCAGCCGAAGGGGAGCGTTCGCTATGAACACTGAAGCTTTCTTT
.,once,TRBJ1-4,TRBV6-4,19,CASSDPMVLTGRECEKLFF,TGTGCCAGCAGTGACCCAATGGTACTTACAGGGAGGGAGTGTGAAAAACTGTTTTTT